A selection of T cell receptor beta chains follows, all from one sample in a study of shared clonotypes between healthy human individuals. Sequencing used immunoSEQ multiplex PCR; TCRdb keeps in-frame clones, though not all of them. The sample lists approximately 350,000 clones; approximately 96% were seen once. The sequenced material came from memory CD8+ T cells sorted from blood. The receptors originated from a man younger than 40 in good health. CDR3s include the opening cysteine and the closing phenylalanine or tryptophan. Fields, in order: clone size, V gene, D gene, J gene, CDR3 DNA, CDR3 protein. D genes are given only for firm matches. Clone size is not always given. Where it is, it says once, few, many or a class for expanded clones.

clone_size: .
v_call: TRBV7-2
d_call: TRBD2
j_call: TRBJ2-1
cdr3_nt: TGTGCCAGCAGTTACATAAGCGGGAGCTCCTACAATGAGCAGTTCTTC
cdr3_aa: CASSYISGSSYNEQFF

clone_size: .
v_call: TRBV18
d_call: .
j_call: TRBJ2-6
cdr3_nt: TGTGCCAGCTCACCTGGGTTTGGACGATCTGGGGCCAACGTCCTGACTTTC
cdr3_aa: CASSPGFGRSGANVLTF

clone_size: .
v_call: TRBV10-2
d_call: TRBD1
j_call: TRBJ1-1
cdr3_nt: TGCGCCAGCAAAGAAGCCAGGGGGCCCACTGAAGCTTTCTTT
cdr3_aa: CASKEARGPTEAFF

clone_size: .
v_call: TRBV5-1
d_call: .
j_call: TRBJ2-5
cdr3_nt: TGCGCCAGCAGAGCGGTCCAAGAGACCCAGTACTTC
cdr3_aa: CASRAVQETQYF

clone_size: .
v_call: TRBV7-9
d_call: TRBD1
j_call: TRBJ1-2
cdr3_nt: TGTGCCAGCAGCTCAACAGGGGGCAGGGGCTACACCTTC
cdr3_aa: CASSSTGGRGYTF

clone_size: .
v_call: TRBV9
d_call: .
j_call: TRBJ1-2
cdr3_nt: TGTGCCAGCAGAGAATCCCTTGCCGGTGGCTACACCTTC
cdr3_aa: CASRESLAGGYTF

clone_size: .
v_call: TRBV19
d_call: .
j_call: TRBJ1-5
cdr3_nt: TGTGCCAGTAGTATAGGCCCTAGCAATCAGCCCCAGCATTTT
cdr3_aa: CASSIGPSNQPQHF

clone_size: .
v_call: TRBV11-1
d_call: .
j_call: TRBJ2-5
cdr3_nt: TGTGCCAGCAGCTCCACAGGGATTAAAGAGACCCAGTACTTC
cdr3_aa: CASSSTGIKETQYF

clone_size: .
v_call: TRBV5-4
d_call: .
j_call: TRBJ2-7
cdr3_nt: TGTGCCAGCAGCTTGTTGCCAGGACCCTACGAGCAGTACTTC
cdr3_aa: CASSLLPGPYEQYF

clone_size: .
v_call: TRBV10-2
d_call: .
j_call: TRBJ2-6
cdr3_nt: TGCGCCAGCACCCTGACCGGGGCCAACGTCCTGACTTTC
cdr3_aa: CASTLTGANVLTF

clone_size: .
v_call: TRBV25-1
d_call: .
j_call: TRBJ1-2
cdr3_nt: TGTGCCAGCAGTGAAACCGGGCCTAGGGGCTACACCTTC
cdr3_aa: CASSETGPRGYTF

clone_size: .
v_call: TRBV7-3
d_call: .
j_call: TRBJ2-4
cdr3_nt: TGTGCCAGCAGCTTGGGACACAAAAACATTCAGTACTTC
cdr3_aa: CASSLGHKNIQYF

clone_size: .
v_call: TRBV28
d_call: TRBD2
j_call: TRBJ2-3
cdr3_nt: TGTGCCAGCAGATTTAGCGGGAACCCAGATACGCAGTATTTT
cdr3_aa: CASRFSGNPDTQYF

clone_size: .
v_call: TRBV7-9
d_call: .
j_call: TRBJ2-4
cdr3_nt: TGTGCCAGCAGCGGTGGGTTCGGCATTCAGTACTTC
cdr3_aa: CASSGGFGIQYF

clone_size: .
v_call: TRBV5-1
d_call: .
j_call: TRBJ1-5
cdr3_nt: TGCGCCAGCAGCTTGTTGCCAGGTGGGAATCAGCCCCAGCATTTT
cdr3_aa: CASSLLPGGNQPQHF

clone_size: .
v_call: TRBV2
d_call: TRBD1
j_call: TRBJ2-5
cdr3_nt: TGTGCCACCAGGGGGCTCAGCGAGACCCAGTACTTC
cdr3_aa: CATRGLSETQYF

clone_size: .
v_call: TRBV2
d_call: .
j_call: TRBJ2-1
cdr3_nt: TGTGCCAGCGCCTCCGGGAACTCCTACAATGAGCAGTTCTTC
cdr3_aa: CASASGNSYNEQFF

clone_size: .
v_call: TRBV6-6
d_call: .
j_call: TRBJ2-2
cdr3_nt: TGTGCCAGCAGTTACGGTGGGCTAGTCCGCACCGGGGAGCTGTTTTTT
cdr3_aa: CASSYGGLVRTGELFF

clone_size: .
v_call: TRBV10-2
d_call: .
j_call: TRBJ2-7
cdr3_nt: TGCGCCAGCAGTGAGTTCTACGAGCAGTACTTC
cdr3_aa: CASSEFYEQYF

clone_size: .
v_call: TRBV27
d_call: TRBD1
j_call: TRBJ1-2
cdr3_nt: TGTGCCAGCAGTTTGGACAGGGGGTATGGCTACACCTTC
cdr3_aa: CASSLDRGYGYTF

clone_size: .
v_call: TRBV27
d_call: .
j_call: TRBJ1-2
cdr3_nt: TGTGCCAGCAGTCCCCGGGACGGCTATGGCTACACCTTC
cdr3_aa: CASSPRDGYGYTF

clone_size: few
v_call: TRBV27
d_call: .
j_call: TRBJ1-5
cdr3_nt: TGTGCCAGCAGTTTCCCGGGACGGGGCTATATTAATCAGCCCCAGCATTTT
cdr3_aa: CASSFPGRGYINQPQHF

clone_size: .
v_call: TRBV10-3
d_call: .
j_call: TRBJ1-2
cdr3_nt: TGTGCCATCAGTGATAAACAGGTTCCCCTCTTC
cdr3_aa: CAISDKQVPLF

clone_size: .
v_call: TRBV9
d_call: TRBD2
j_call: TRBJ2-1
cdr3_nt: TGTGCCAGCAGCGTACTAGCGGGCCCCTACAATGAGCAGTTCTTC
cdr3_aa: CASSVLAGPYNEQFF

clone_size: .
v_call: TRBV5-4
d_call: TRBD1
j_call: TRBJ2-1
cdr3_nt: TGTGCCAGCAGCTCCACAGGGGGCAAGATCAATGAGCAGTTCTTC
cdr3_aa: CASSSTGGKINEQFF

clone_size: .
v_call: TRBV6-5
d_call: .
j_call: TRBJ2-7
cdr3_nt: TGTGCCAGCAGTTACTATGGTGGGATGAACGAGCAGTACTTC
cdr3_aa: CASSYYGGMNEQYF

clone_size: few
v_call: TRBV19
d_call: TRBD1
j_call: TRBJ1-5
cdr3_nt: TGTGCCAGTAGTCGGACAGGGGGCTTAGGTAGCAATCAGCCCCAGCATTTT
cdr3_aa: CASSRTGGLGSNQPQHF

clone_size: .
v_call: TRBV11-3
d_call: .
j_call: TRBJ2-1
cdr3_nt: TGTGCCAGCAGCCCGGGGGGCCATGAGCAGTTCTTC
cdr3_aa: CASSPGGHEQFF

clone_size: .
v_call: TRBV28
d_call: TRBD2
j_call: TRBJ2-7
cdr3_nt: TGTGCCAGCAGACTAGCGGGAGGCTCCTACGAGCAGTACTTC
cdr3_aa: CASRLAGGSYEQYF